These 21 T cell receptor beta chains came from one sample sequenced in a study of blood T cell repertoires in COVID-19. The repertoire was sequenced with immunoSEQ multiplex PCR; TCRdb's copy has only in-frame clones and lacks some. The table lists 64,000 or so clones, about 78% of them singletons, with over 9.5% in the top ten. Material: peripheral blood. The receptors shown here come from a man aged 80 or over with acute or convalescent COVID-19.

In DNA, the CDR3 is TGCGCCAGCAGCCAGACTAGCGGCACAGATACGCAGTATTTT. Encoded protein: CASSQTSGTDTQYF. V gene TRBV5-1 combines with J gene TRBJ2-3; 8 bases are shared with TRBD2. After removal of 4 bases from V and 1 base from J, the junction contained 2 bases not matched to a gene. Germline CDR1 and CDR2: SGHRS and YFSETQ. The CDR3 loop spans 14 amino acids.

This chain links TRBV9 with TRBJ2-2; D is possibly TRBD1 (5 bases). The CDR3 runs to 16 residues. V shed 3 bases and J shed 4 bases, with 16 bases lying between them. CDR1 is SGDLS, CDR2 YYNGEE, per germline. The CDR3, as DNA: TGTGCCAGCAGCGCCCTTTCAGGGTATCGCACCGGGGAGCTGTTTTTT. This translates into CASSALSGYRTGELFF.

This clone was counted only a few times. The chain couples TRBV24-1 to TRBJ1-2; maybe TRBD1 (6 bases). The CDR3 is 14 amino acids. V was pared by 4 bases and J by 6 bases, with 14 bases between. CDR1 and CDR2 from the germline V gene are KGHDR and SFDVKD. As DNA, the CDR3 is TGTGCCACCAGTGAACCGGACAGAACCCATGGCTACACCTTC. Its translation: CATSEPDRTHGYTF.

The chain joins TRBV5-6 to TRBJ2-7, with D perhaps TRBD1 (6 bases). The CDR3 contains 13 residues. Germline CDR1 reads SGHDT; CDR2 reads YYEEEE. Trimming stripped 2 bases from V and 2 bases from J, with 8 bases between. The chain's CDR3 is CASSLWTAYEQYF. CDR3 bases: TGTGCCAGCAGCTTATGGACAGCCTACGAGCAGTACTTC.

This chain links TRBV25-1 with TRBJ2-1, with D perhaps TRBD2 (5 bases). The V end lost 5 bases, the J end lost 8 bases, and 16 bases lay between the germline ends. CDR3 size: 14 residues. Germline V lookup: CDR1 MGHDK, CDR2 SYGVNS. In DNA form, the CDR3 reads TGTGCCAGCAGTAAATTCCATGCGGGCGATGAGCAGTTCTTC. It is translated as CASSKFHAGDEQFF.

The genes are TRBV7-9 and TRBJ1-2; D might be TRBD1 (6 bases). Germline V gives CDR1 SEHNR, CDR2 FQNEAQ (reference sequence). The ends were cut back, 2 bases at V and 8 bases at J, with 15 bases in the middle. The CDR3 contains 14 residues. CDR3 nucleotides: TGTGCCAGCAGCTTAATGGTGGCAGGGGAGGGCTACACCTTC. It translates to CASSLMVAGEGYTF.

The chain recombines TRBV24-1 with TRBJ2-1; 7 bases align to TRBD2. Trimming cost V 7 bases and J 0 bases; bases outside gene matches: 17. Germline V gene sequence: CDR1 KGHDR, CDR2 SFDVKD. The CDR3 loop spans 19 amino acids. The CDR3 DNA is TGTGCCACCAGCCGAGGGGCTAGCGGATCCCTGAGCTCCTACAATGAGCAGTTCTTC. Amino acid sequence: CATSRGASGSLSSYNEQFF.

The chain uses TRBV5-1 and TRBJ2-2; possible D gene TRBD2, 6 bases. The CDR3 totals 16 residues. With 4 bases removed from V and 0 bases from J, the gap between germline ends came to 13 bases. In germline, CDR1 is SGHRS, CDR2 YFSETQ. The CDR3 is CASSPGGLANTGELFF. CDR3 in DNA: TGCGCCAGCAGCCCCGGGGGACTGGCGAACACCGGGGAGCTGTTTTTT.

V and J are TRBV7-9 and TRBJ2-5; 8 bases map to TRBD1. The CDR3 covers 15 residues. The germline V gene encodes CDR1 SEHNR and CDR2 FQNEAQ (reference sequence). V was clipped by 3 bases and J by 4 bases; unmatched bases: 7. In DNA, the CDR3 is TGTGCCAGCAGCTTTAAGGGGACAGGAGGAGAGACCCAGTACTTC. It translates to CASSFKGTGGETQYF.

This clone was counted once. The chain joins TRBV11-2 to TRBJ2-7, with no clear D. This CDR3 has 14 residues. The V gene lost 4 bases and the J gene lost 6 bases, with 16 bases spanning the gap. Germline CDR1 reads SGHAT; CDR2 reads FQNNGV. The CDR3 nucleotides are TGTGCCAGCAGCTCCACCCAATGGCGGTTCGAGCAGTACTTC. This encodes CASSSTQWRFEQYF.

The rearrangement links TRBV27 to TRBJ2-7; tentative D call: TRBD1 (6 bases). Germline V lookup: CDR1 MNHEY, CDR2 SMNVEV (reference sequence). This CDR3 comprises 15 residues. The V end lost 7 bases, the J end lost 4 bases, and 20 bases lay between the germline ends. The CDR3 nucleotides read TGTGCCAGCAAGTTTATGTCCGCCAGGGGTTACGAGCAGTACTTC. This sequence encodes CASKFMSARGYEQYF.

The sample holds one count of this clone. The V and J genes are TRBV18 and TRBJ2-3, with D possibly being TRBD2 (5 bases). Between the trimmed V and J ends, which lost 10 bases and 2 bases, there was a span of 19 bases. CDR3 length: 15 amino acids. Germline CDR1 is KGHSH and CDR2 is LQKENI. The CDR3 reads CATHGGSANTDTQYF. As DNA, the CDR3 is TGTGCCACTCACGGTGGTAGCGCGAACACAGATACGCAGTATTTT.

The chain recombines TRBV19 with TRBJ2-7; 9 bases map to TRBD2. Germline loops: CDR1 LNHDA, CDR2 SQIVND (reference sequence). V dropped 4 bases and J dropped 2; count of bases not matched to a gene: 0. The CDR3 extends over 13 amino acids. The CDR3 spells CASSKRGAYEQYF. The CDR3 nucleotides read TGTGCCAGTAGTAAGCGGGGGGCCTACGAGCAGTACTTC.

This sequence joins TRBV28 and TRBJ1-3; no clear D gene. Trimming removed 4 bases from V and 0 bases from J, with 7 bases in between. The CDR3 spans 14 residues. CDR1 and CDR2 (germline): MDHEN, SYDVKM. The CDR3 is CASSSRNSGNTIYF. In DNA, the CDR3 is TGTGCCAGCAGTTCGAGAAACTCTGGAAACACCATATATTTT.

The chain carries TRBV5-4 and TRBJ2-1; TRBD1 is a possible D gene (5 bases). V lost 0 bases to trimming and J lost 0 bases, with 7 bases between them. Germline CDR1 SGHNT, CDR2 YYREEE (reference sequence). The CDR3 runs to 15 residues. The CDR3, as DNA: TGTGCCAGCAGCTTGGATAGGGGCTCCTACAATGAGCAGTTCTTC. This translates into CASSLDRGSYNEQFF.

V gene TRBV20-1 combines with J gene TRBJ2-1, with D tentatively TRBD2 (6 bases). The CDR3 loop spans 14 amino acids. Trimming shortened V by 3 bases and J by 3 bases, and 12 bases separated the two germline ends. From germline, CDR1 is DFQATT and CDR2 SNEGSKA (reference sequence). CDR3: CSASLSGLYNEQFF. The CDR3 nucleotides read TGCAGTGCTAGTCTAAGCGGGCTCTACAATGAGCAGTTCTTC.

The V call is TRBV11-2, the J call TRBJ1-4; D is uncertain. The CDR3 consists of 15 residues. CDR1 SGHAT and CDR2 FQNNGV come from the germline V gene. V was clipped by 1 base and J by 4 bases, with 10 bases between them. The CDR3 DNA reads TGTGCCAGCAGCTTAGTTTACGGAGATAATGAAAAACTGTTTTTT. Translating it yields CASSLVYGDNEKLFF.

This clone was counted a single time. DNA of the CDR3: TGCAGTGCTAGTCTTCAGGAACTCGGCTATGGCTACACCTTC. It encodes CSASLQELGYGYTF. The chain employs TRBV20-1 and TRBJ1-2; no reliable D call. Germline V gene data show CDR1 as DFQATT and CDR2 as SNEGSKA (reference sequence). V gave up 3 bases and J gave up 4 bases, with 15 bases separating them. The CDR3 runs to 14 residues.

The chain employs TRBV7-8 and TRBJ2-5, with TRBD1 matching 10 bases. Germline CDR1 is SGHVS and CDR2 is FQNEAQ. Germline trimming cut 5 bases from V and 2 bases from J; bases unmatched to any gene: 5. The CDR3 spans 15 residues. CDR3 bases: TGTGCCAGCAGCCCCGGGACAGGGGATCAAGAGACCCAGTACTTC. This translates into CASSPGTGDQETQYF. The full variable domain, in which reference TRBV7-8 and TRBJ2-5 provide the parts outside the CDR3, is GAGVSQSPRYKVAKRGQDVALRCDPISGHVSLFWYQQALGQGPEFLTYFQNEAQLDKSGLPSDRFFAERPEGSVSTLKIQRTQQEDSAVYLCASSPGTGDQETQYFGPGTRLLVL.

V is TRBV20-1 and J is TRBJ2-3; 8 bases align to TRBD1. Trimming at V came to 3 bases and at J to 1 base, leaving 18 bases not matched to a gene. The CDR3 consists of 19 residues. Germline values: CDR1 DFQATT, CDR2 SNEGSKA (reference sequence). The CDR3 loop is CSASLGRQGAVWGTDTQYF. The CDR3 coding sequence is TGCAGTGCTAGTTTGGGTCGGCAGGGGGCCGTATGGGGCACAGATACGCAGTATTTT.

This clone turned up a few times. The chain couples TRBV6-6 to TRBJ2-2; 8 nucleotides align to TRBD1. This CDR3 is 16 amino acids long. The germline V gene encodes CDR1 MNHNY and CDR2 SVGAGI (reference sequence). V was clipped by 5 bases and J by 1 base; unmatched bases: 6. The CDR3 here is CASSQEGTGNTGELFF. CDR3 DNA sequence: TGTGCCAGCAGTCAAGAGGGGACAGGGAACACCGGGGAGCTGTTTTTT.